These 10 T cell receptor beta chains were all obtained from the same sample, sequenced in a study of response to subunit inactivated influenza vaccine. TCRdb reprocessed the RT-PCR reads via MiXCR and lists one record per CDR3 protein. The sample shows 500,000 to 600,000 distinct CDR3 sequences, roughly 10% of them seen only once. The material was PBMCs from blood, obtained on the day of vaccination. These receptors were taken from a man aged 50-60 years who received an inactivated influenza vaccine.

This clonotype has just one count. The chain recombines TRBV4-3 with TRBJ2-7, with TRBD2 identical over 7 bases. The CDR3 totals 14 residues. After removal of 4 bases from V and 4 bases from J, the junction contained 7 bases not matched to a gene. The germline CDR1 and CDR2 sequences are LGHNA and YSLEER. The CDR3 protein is CASSPTTSWYEQYF. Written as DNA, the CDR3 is TGCGCCAGCAGCCCAACGACTAGCTGGTACGAGCAGTACTTC.

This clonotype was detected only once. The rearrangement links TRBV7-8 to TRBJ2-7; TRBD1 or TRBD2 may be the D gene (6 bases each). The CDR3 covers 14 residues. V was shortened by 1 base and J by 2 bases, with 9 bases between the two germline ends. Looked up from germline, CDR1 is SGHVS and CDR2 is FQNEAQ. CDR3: CASSLVGGPYEQYF. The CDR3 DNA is TGTGCCAGCAGCTTAGTGGGGGGCCCCTACGAGCAGTACTTC.

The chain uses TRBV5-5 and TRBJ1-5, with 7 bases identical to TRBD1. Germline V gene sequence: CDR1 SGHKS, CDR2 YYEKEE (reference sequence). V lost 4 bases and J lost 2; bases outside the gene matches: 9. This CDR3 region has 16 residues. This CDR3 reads CASSVQGPAGNQPQHF. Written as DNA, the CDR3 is TGTGCCAGCAGCGTACAGGGGCCGGCGGGCAATCAGCCCCAGCATTTT.

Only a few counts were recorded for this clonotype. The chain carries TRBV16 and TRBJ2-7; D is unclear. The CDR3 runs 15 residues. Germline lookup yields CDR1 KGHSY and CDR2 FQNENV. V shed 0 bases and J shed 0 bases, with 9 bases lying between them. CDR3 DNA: TGTGCCAGCAGCCAATCGGGCCGCGTCTCCTACGAGCAGTACTTC. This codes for CASSQSGRVSYEQYF.

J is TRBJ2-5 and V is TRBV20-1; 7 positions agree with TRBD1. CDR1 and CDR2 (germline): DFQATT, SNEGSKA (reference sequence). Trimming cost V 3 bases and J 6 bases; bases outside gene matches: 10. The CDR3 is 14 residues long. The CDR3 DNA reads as TGCAGTGCTAGCGGCGGCAGGGGGTCGAAGACCCAGTACTTC. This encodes CSASGGRGSKTQYF.

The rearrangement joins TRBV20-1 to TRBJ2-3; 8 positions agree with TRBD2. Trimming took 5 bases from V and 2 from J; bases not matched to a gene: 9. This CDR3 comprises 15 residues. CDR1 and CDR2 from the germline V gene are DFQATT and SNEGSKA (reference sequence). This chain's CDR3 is CSASGLAFITDTQYF. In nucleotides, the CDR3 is TGCAGTGCTTCAGGACTAGCTTTTATCACAGATACGCAGTATTTT.

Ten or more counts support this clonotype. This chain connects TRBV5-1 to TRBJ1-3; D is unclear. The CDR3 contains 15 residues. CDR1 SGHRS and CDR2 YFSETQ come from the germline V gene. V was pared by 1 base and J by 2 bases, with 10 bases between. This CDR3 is CASSLMADPGNTIYF. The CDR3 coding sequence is TGCGCCAGCAGCTTGATGGCAGATCCTGGAAACACCATATATTTT.

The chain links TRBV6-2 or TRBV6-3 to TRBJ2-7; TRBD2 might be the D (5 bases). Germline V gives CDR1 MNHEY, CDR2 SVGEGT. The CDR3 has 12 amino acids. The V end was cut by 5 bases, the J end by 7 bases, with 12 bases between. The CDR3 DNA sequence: TGTGCCAGCAGTATCTTGGGAGCGGAGCAGTACTTC. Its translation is CASSILGAEQYF.

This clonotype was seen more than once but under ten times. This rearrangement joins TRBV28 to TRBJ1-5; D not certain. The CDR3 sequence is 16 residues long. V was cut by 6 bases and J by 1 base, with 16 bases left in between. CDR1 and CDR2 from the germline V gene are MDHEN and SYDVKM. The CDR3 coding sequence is TGTGCCAGCAGCCTGGGCAGCCGAGGGAGCAATCAGCCCCAGCATTTT. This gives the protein CASSLGSRGSNQPQHF.

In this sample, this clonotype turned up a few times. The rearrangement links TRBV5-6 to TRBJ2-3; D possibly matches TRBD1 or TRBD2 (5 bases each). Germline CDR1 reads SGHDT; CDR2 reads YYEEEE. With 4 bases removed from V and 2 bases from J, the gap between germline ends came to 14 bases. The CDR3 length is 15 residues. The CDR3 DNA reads TGTGCCAGCAGCCCCCGGGACGGCCACACAGATACGCAGTATTTT. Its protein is CASSPRDGHTDTQYF.